The 21 T cell receptor beta chains reported below all come from one sample, sequenced in a study of blood T cell repertoires in COVID-19. Produced via immunoSEQ multiplex PCR; TCRdb's table is partial and in-frame only. The table has 150,000 to 200,000 clones, around 80% seen once. The material sequenced was peripheral blood. Receptors originate from a woman aged 65 to 85 who had recovered from COVID-19.

The rearrangement joins TRBV9 to TRBJ2-1, with TRBD2 matching 12 bases. The V and J ends lost 0 bases and 7 bases, in that order; junction bases with no gene match: 11. CDR1 is SGDLS and CDR2 is YYNGEE in the germline V gene. The CDR3 covers 18 residues. CDR3 bases: TGTGCCAGCAGCGTAGCGGCTAGCGGGGGGGCGAGTATGAATGAGCAGTTCTTC. It yields the protein CASSVAASGGASMNEQFF. Using reference TRBV9 and TRBJ2-1 for the parts outside the CDR3, the full variable domain is DSGVTQTPKHLITATGQRVTLRCSPRSGDLSVYWYQQSLDQGLQFLIQYYNGEERAKGNILERFSAQQFPDLHSELNLSSLELGDSALYFCASSVAASGGASMNEQFFGPGTRLTVL.

This chain uses TRBV10-3 with TRBJ1-2, with 12 bases identical to TRBD1. Unmatched junction bases numbered 10, after V lost 1 base and J lost 4 bases. The length of the CDR3 is 18 residues. Looked up from germline, CDR1 is ENHRY and CDR2 is SYGVKD. This CDR3 is CAISELRDRGLWSYGYTF. The CDR3, as DNA: TGTGCCATCAGTGAGTTGAGGGACAGGGGGCTGTGGAGCTATGGCTACACCTTC.

The chain recombines TRBV5-5 with TRBJ1-5; perhaps TRBD1 as D (6 bases). V lost 2 bases, J lost 3 bases, and 9 bases lay in between. Germline CDR1 is SGHKS and CDR2 is YYEKEE (reference sequence). CDR3 length: 14 amino acids. CDR3 amino acids: CASSLGGVNQPQHF. The CDR3 DNA sequence: TGTGCCAGCAGCTTAGGGGGGGTCAATCAGCCCCAGCATTTT.

V usage is TRBV25-1 and J usage is TRBJ1-2; D may be TRBD1 (5 bases). Germline CDR1 MGHDK, CDR2 SYGVNS. V shed 3 bases and J shed 1 base, with 15 bases lying between them. CDR3 length: 16 amino acids. For the CDR3, the DNA is TGTGCCAGCAGTGACCGTGGGAACAGGATTAACTATGGCTACACCTTC. Its translation is CASSDRGNRINYGYTF.

Details on this clone: Germline is not matched at one junction end, which may reflect a read error. This chain connects TRBV18 to TRBJ2-6; weak D call: TRBD1 (6 bases). The CDR3 totals 15 residues. CDR1 is KGHSH and CDR2 is LQKENI in the germline V gene. The CDR3, as DNA: TGTGCCAGCTCACCAATGGGGGCTGGAGCCAACGTCCTGACTTTC. Its translation: CASSPMGAGANVLTF.

This sequence joins TRBV6-6 and TRBJ2-7, with 8 positions matching TRBD1. Germline assignment: CDR1 MNHNY and CDR2 SVGAGI (reference sequence). This CDR3 comprises 12 residues. Germline trimming cut 7 bases from V and 6 bases from J; bases unmatched to any gene: 5. CDR3 sequence (DNA): TGTGCCAGCACGACAGGGGCGGCCGAGCAGTACTTC. It is translated as CASTTGAAEQYF.

The J gene is TRBJ1-6, the V gene TRBV6-5, with 9 bases that match TRBD1. Germline CDR1 is MNHEY and CDR2 is SVGAGI. With V trimmed by 10 bases and J by 10 bases, 11 bases remained unmatched. The CDR3 sequence is 14 residues long. The CDR3, as DNA: TGTGCCATTAGGCCGGGGACAGGGACCTCACCCCTCCACTTT. Translation: CAIRPGTGTSPLHF.

This chain joins TRBV6-2 or TRBV6-3 and TRBJ2-5; 7 nucleotides line up with TRBD2. The CDR3 sequence is 15 residues long. J gave up 5 bases and V 4 bases, and 10 bases lay outside the gene matches. Germline V lookup: CDR1 MNHEY, CDR2 SVGEGT. CDR3 DNA: TGTGCCAGCAGTTCCCCGGCTAGCGGACGGGAGACCCAGTACTTC. Its translation: CASSSPASGRETQYF.

This sequence joins TRBV6-2 or TRBV6-3 and TRBJ1-1; no clear D. V was trimmed by 4 bases and J by 3 bases, leaving 9 bases between them. This CDR3 has 13 amino acids. Germline assignment: CDR1 MNHEY and CDR2 SVGEGT. CDR3 bases: TGTGCCAGCAGTTCGAATCCGGACACTGAAGCTTTCTTT. It encodes CASSSNPDTEAFF.

The chain links TRBV5-4 to TRBJ2-7, with TRBD2 matching over 14 bases. The V gene end was trimmed by 4 bases and the J gene end by 7 bases; junction bases not matched to a gene: 7. The CDR3 length is 15 residues. Germline CDR1 SGHNT, CDR2 YYREEE (reference sequence). The CDR3 bases are TGTGCCAGCAGCCCCGGGACTAGCGGGAGTGGGGAGCAGTACTTC. Protein product: CASSPGTSGSGEQYF.

This sequence joins TRBV7-3 and TRBJ2-2, with D possibly TRBD1 on 5 matching bases. V was shortened by 5 bases and J by 5 bases, with 12 bases between the two germline ends. This CDR3 has 14 residues. Germline CDR1 SGHTA, CDR2 FQGTGA. The DNA for the CDR3 is TGTGCCAGCAGCCTACCCCAGGGTACCGGGGAGCTGTTTTTT. It codes for CASSLPQGTGELFF. Full variable domain (rest looked up from reference TRBV7-3 and TRBJ2-2): GAGVSQTPSNKVTEKGKYVELRCDPISGHTALYWYRQSLGQGPEFLIYFQGTGAADDSGLPNDRFFAVRPEGSVSTLKIQRTERGDSAVYLCASSLPQGTGELFFGEGSRLTVL.

Details on this clone: The sample has other DNA sequences that encode this CDR3 too. This sequence joins TRBV5-1 and TRBJ2-3; 8 bases line up with TRBD2. CDR1 and CDR2 from the germline V gene are SGHRS and YFSETQ. The CDR3 loop spans 15 amino acids. J was trimmed by 2 bases and V by 0 bases; bases with no gene match: 2. CDR3 nucleotide sequence: TGCGCCAGCAGCTTGGGCGGGAGGTCCACAGATACGCAGTATTTT. This encodes CASSLGGRSTDTQYF.

Only one count was recorded for this clone. The chain combines TRBV4-1 with TRBJ1-3, with D unclear. CDR1 is MGHRA and CDR2 is YSYEKL in the germline V gene. Trimming shortened V by 0 bases and J by 4 bases, and 10 bases separated the two germline ends. There are 15 residues in the CDR3. The CDR3 nucleotides read TGCGCCAGCAGCCAAGAACCCACCAGGGGAAACACCATATATTTT. Amino acid sequence: CASSQEPTRGNTIYF.

The chain combines TRBV5-1 with TRBJ2-1; possible D gene TRBD1, 5 bases. The CDR3 consists of 13 residues. Germline CDR1 reads SGHRS; CDR2 reads YFSETQ. Trimming left V 1 base short and J 4 bases short, with 6 bases between. CDR3 amino acids: CASSLRGYNEQFF. DNA of the CDR3: TGCGCCAGCAGCTTGAGGGGTTACAATGAGCAGTTCTTC.

The J gene is TRBJ2-5, the V gene TRBV5-1; 7 bases map to TRBD2. The length of the CDR3 is 16 residues. Looked up from germline, CDR1 is SGHRS and CDR2 is YFSETQ. The trim removed 3 bases at V and 2 bases at J, leaving 10 bases unmatched. CDR3 in amino acids: CASSSGLSGAQETQYF. As DNA, the CDR3 is TGCGCCAGCAGCTCGGGGCTAAGCGGGGCTCAAGAGACCCAGTACTTC.

The chain links TRBV4-1 to TRBJ2-5, with 11 positions matching TRBD2. The CDR3 spans 18 residues. CDR1 and CDR2 from the germline V gene are MGHRA and YSYEKL. The V gene end was trimmed by 1 base and the J gene end by 2 bases; junction bases not matched to a gene: 9. CDR3 sequence (DNA): TGCGCCAGCAGCCAAGGCCCCCTAGCGGGGGGAGGTCAAGAGACCCAGTACTTC. Translation gives CASSQGPLAGGGQETQYF.

The V gene is TRBV6-1, the J gene TRBJ2-1; D might be TRBD1 (6 bases). V lost 2 bases and J lost 5, with 10 bases in between. The CDR3 contains 14 residues. Germline V CDR1 and CDR2: MNHNS, SASEGT. As DNA, the CDR3 is TGTGCCAGCAGTGAAAGAGGGGGAAACAATGAGCAGTTCTTC. Amino acids: CASSERGGNNEQFF.

The sample holds a few counts of this clone. The genes are TRBV2 and TRBJ2-2; TRBD2 agrees at 7 bases. V lost 8 bases and J lost 14; bases outside the gene matches: 14. CDR3 length equals 13 residues. The germline CDR1 and CDR2 sequences are SNHLY and FYNNEI. The CDR3 sequence: CASARDSGGNLFF. Here the CDR3 DNA reads TGTGCCAGCGCCCGGGACTCCGGGGGGAATCTGTTTTTT.

A note on this clone: The same CDR3 arises from other DNA sequences in this sample as well. This chain joins TRBV5-1 and TRBJ2-7, with TRBD1 identical over 8 bases. This CDR3 region has 15 residues. V was pared by 0 bases and J by 3 bases, with 5 bases of the junction left unmatched. CDR1 SGHRS and CDR2 YFSETQ come from the germline V gene. The DNA for the CDR3 is TGCGCCAGCAGCTTGGGGGGGACAGGAGGCTACGAGCAGTACTTC. It yields the protein CASSLGGTGGYEQYF.

This CDR3 reads CASSLWPPGNEQFF. In DNA form, the CDR3 reads TGTGCCAGCAGTTTGTGGCCACCTGGCAATGAGCAGTTCTTC. The chain links TRBV27 to TRBJ2-1; no clear D gene. Germline CDR1 and CDR2: MNHEY and SMNVEV (reference sequence). Trimming cost V 3 bases and J 6 bases, with 12 bases left between them. CDR3 length: 14 residues.

This chain links TRBV7-2 with TRBJ1-1, with TRBD1 identical over 8 bases. J was trimmed by 6 bases and V by 5 bases; bases with no gene match: 5. The CDR3 contains 13 residues. The germline V gene encodes CDR1 SGHTA and CDR2 FQGNSA. The CDR3 DNA reads TGTGCCAGCAGCGGACAGGGTCTGGCTGAAGCTTTCTTT. Translating it yields CASSGQGLAEAFF. Full variable domain (rest looked up from reference TRBV7-2 and TRBJ1-1): GAGVSQSPSNKVTEKGKDVELRCDPISGHTALYWYRQSLGQGLEFLIYFQGNSAPDKSGLPSDRFSAERTGGSVSTLTIQRTQQEDSAVYLCASSGQGLAEAFFGQGTRLTVV.